The sequence of this TCR beta chain was determined in a study of metastatic and nonmetastatic thyroid tumors. This clone is deemed medium-sized. What it recognizes is unknown. The CDR3 runs 15 residues. Germline V CDR1 and CDR2: MNHEY, SMNVEV (reference sequence). The V gene lost 4 bases and the J gene lost 3 bases, with 13 bases spanning the gap. There were no patients who had received any treatment before thyroid surgery. Study-level points and caveats: The reported finding was significantly higher TCR beta diversity in malignant thyroid tumors relative to benign nodules, in blood and tumor.

Using MiXCR, TCRdb re-called clones from the PCR reads. The table includes about 14,000 clones, roughly 12% detected once. V is TRBV27 and J is TRBJ2-1; D might be TRBD2 (5 bases). This TCR was recovered from a female donor with papillary thyroid cancer or a benign thyroid nodule (not recorded which). Some clones in this sample may be carry-over from other donors' samples. Input material: blood. Here the CDR3 reads CASSSREVLYNEQFF. The CDR3 DNA reads TGTGCCAGCAGTTCACGGGAAGTTCTCTACAATGAGCAGTTCTTC.